The 9 T cell receptor beta chains below all came from one sample that was sequenced in a study of CD8 T cells in ankylosing spondylitis. Overall study findings and caveats: About 8 highly homologous variants made up a TCR beta motif that seemed to typify ankylosing spondylitis blood.

TCRdb re-derived calls from the 5' RACE reads in MiXCR, one entry per CDR3 protein. The table includes around 770,000 distinct CDR3 sequences, roughly 10% detected once. Their cognate antigens are unknown. The sample consisted of blood, either unsorted or a sorted T cell fraction (not recorded which). The receptors stem from a male donor with ankylosing spondylitis.

This clonotype was detected ten times or more. The rearrangement joins TRBV18 to TRBJ2-1; TRBD2 matches 12 bases. Germline trimming cut 8 bases from V and 3 bases from J; bases unmatched to any gene: 5. CDR3 size: 15 residues. Looked up from germline, CDR1 is KGHSH and CDR2 is LQKENI. CDR3 region: CASSPGLAGYNEQFF. CDR3 coding DNA: TGTGCCAGCAGCCCGGGACTAGCGGGCTACAATGAGCAGTTCTTC.

The CDR3 protein is CASRRGPNEKLFF. CDR3 coding DNA: TGTGCCAGCAGGAGGGGACCTAATGAAAAACTGTTTTTT. The V and J genes are TRBV6-1 and TRBJ1-4; tentative D call: TRBD1 (5 bases). Trimming took off 6 bases at V and 3 bases at J, with 8 bases between the two ends. Germline lookup yields CDR1 MNHNS and CDR2 SASEGT. This CDR3 contains 13 residues.

This clonotype appeared a few times. This chain joins TRBV20-1 and TRBJ2-1; 9 bases align to TRBD2. The germline gives CDR1 DFQATT, CDR2 SNEGSKA (reference sequence). This CDR3 contains 15 residues. The trim removed 2 bases at V and 2 bases at J, leaving 4 bases unmatched. CDR3 in DNA: TGCAGTGCTAGATTGCGGGGGGGCGCCTACAATGAGCAGTTCTTC. Protein product: CSARLRGGAYNEQFF.

This clonotype was detected a few times. The V and J genes are TRBV10-2 and TRBJ2-7; D is unclear. Trimming took 2 bases from V and 2 from J, leaving 7 bases between them. Germline CDR1 reads WSHSY; CDR2 reads SAAADI. The CDR3 has 13 amino acids. For the CDR3, the DNA is TGCGCCAGCAGTGAGGATGAAACCTACGAGCAGTACTTC. Encoded protein: CASSEDETYEQYF.

In its sample, this clonotype was seen a few times. The V gene is TRBV18, the J gene TRBJ2-7; D perhaps matches TRBD2 (7 bases). The CDR3 covers 16 residues. The V end lost 4 bases, the J end lost 0 bases, and 16 bases lay between the germline ends. Germline V gives CDR1 KGHSH, CDR2 LQKENI. This chain's CDR3 is CASSLRGGGISYEQYF. The CDR3 nucleotides read TGTGCCAGCTCACTCCGGGGAGGGGGGATCTCCTACGAGCAGTACTTC. The whole variable domain, remainder taken from reference TRBV18 and TRBJ2-7, is NAGVMQNPRHLVRRRGQEARLRCSPMKGHSHVYWYRQLPEEGLKFMVYLQKENIIDESGMPKERFSAEFPKEGPSILRIQQVVRGDSAAYFCASSLRGGGISYEQYFGPGTRLTVT.

The chain couples TRBV9 to TRBJ1-4, with TRBD1 matching over 9 bases. This CDR3 region has 15 residues. The germline V gene encodes CDR1 SGDLS and CDR2 YYNGEE. After removal of 4 bases from V and 5 bases from J, the junction contained 6 bases not matched to a gene. Here the CDR3 DNA reads TGTGCCAGCAGCATCTTAGGGACAGGGAATGAAAAACTGTTTTTT. Its protein product is CASSILGTGNEKLFF.

This clonotype has only a few counts. V usage is TRBV6-2 or TRBV6-3 and J usage is TRBJ2-7, with TRBD2 identical over 9 bases. The CDR3 runs 15 residues. The ends lost 0 bases at V and 3 bases at J; junction bases unmatched: 3. The germline gives CDR1 MNHEY, CDR2 SVGEGT. Written as DNA, the CDR3 is TGTGCCAGCAGTTACTCTAGCGGGAGAAACTACGAGCAGTACTTC. Translating gives CASSYSSGRNYEQYF.

This clonotype has only a few counts. This rearrangement joins TRBV11-1 to TRBJ2-6; D is undetermined. Germline CDR1 and CDR2: SGHAT and FQDESV (reference sequence). V was cut by 1 base and J by 0 bases, with 16 bases left in between. The CDR3 sequence is 19 residues long. In nucleotides, the CDR3 is TGTGCCAGCAGCTTAGTGTCTCTCCGAAGACGCTCTGGGGCCAACGTCCTGACTTTC. Translated, it gives CASSLVSLRRRSGANVLTF. The whole variable domain, remainder taken from reference TRBV11-1 and TRBJ2-6, is EAEVAQSPRYKITEKSQAVAFWCDPISGHATLYWYRQILGQGPELLVQFQDESVVDDSQLPKDRFSAERLKGVDSTLKIQPAELGDSAMYLCASSLVSLRRRSGANVLTFGAGSRLTVL.

A few counts support this clonotype. This rearrangement joins TRBV25-1 to TRBJ2-2; TRBD2 agrees at 9 bases. CDR1 is MGHDK and CDR2 is SYGVNS in the germline V gene. The CDR3 runs to 14 residues. Trimming took 7 bases from V and 4 from J; bases not matched to a gene: 4. CDR3 protein: CASMRGGGTGELFF. The CDR3 DNA sequence: TGTGCCAGCATGCGGGGGGGCGGCACCGGGGAGCTGTTTTTT.